The 2 T cell receptor beta chains below come from one sample, sequenced in a study of graft-versus-host responses after intestinal transplantation. Method: immunoSEQ multiplex PCR; TCRdb's copy keeps in-frame clones and lacks some. The table shows over 75,000 clones, with about 87% occurring only once. These receptors are not linked to any known antigen. The sequenced sample was unstimulated CD4+ T cells sorted from spleen or lymph node cells, obtained before transplant. These receptors came from a human donor who was the organ donor for an intestinal transplant.

The chain's CDR3 is CATAESFMDTQYF. The CDR3, as DNA: TGTGCCACCGCCGAGTCATTTATGGATACGCAGTATTTT. This rearrangement joins TRBV7-2 to TRBJ2-3; D is uncertain. Trimming took off 10 bases at V and 6 bases at J, with 17 bases between the two ends. Germline V gene sequence: CDR1 SGHTA, CDR2 FQGNSA. The CDR3 length is 13 residues.

In this sample, this clone turned up a few times. The J gene is TRBJ1-3, the V gene TRBV30; perhaps TRBD1 as D (5 bases). V was trimmed by 0 bases and J by 0 bases, leaving 15 bases between them. CDR3 length: 17 residues. Germline-derived CDR1 and CDR2 are GTSNPN and SVGIG (reference sequence). CDR3 DNA: TGTGCCTGGAGTGTACGGGGGTCCCCTATCTCTGGAAACACCATATATTTT. Amino acids: CAWSVRGSPISGNTIYF.